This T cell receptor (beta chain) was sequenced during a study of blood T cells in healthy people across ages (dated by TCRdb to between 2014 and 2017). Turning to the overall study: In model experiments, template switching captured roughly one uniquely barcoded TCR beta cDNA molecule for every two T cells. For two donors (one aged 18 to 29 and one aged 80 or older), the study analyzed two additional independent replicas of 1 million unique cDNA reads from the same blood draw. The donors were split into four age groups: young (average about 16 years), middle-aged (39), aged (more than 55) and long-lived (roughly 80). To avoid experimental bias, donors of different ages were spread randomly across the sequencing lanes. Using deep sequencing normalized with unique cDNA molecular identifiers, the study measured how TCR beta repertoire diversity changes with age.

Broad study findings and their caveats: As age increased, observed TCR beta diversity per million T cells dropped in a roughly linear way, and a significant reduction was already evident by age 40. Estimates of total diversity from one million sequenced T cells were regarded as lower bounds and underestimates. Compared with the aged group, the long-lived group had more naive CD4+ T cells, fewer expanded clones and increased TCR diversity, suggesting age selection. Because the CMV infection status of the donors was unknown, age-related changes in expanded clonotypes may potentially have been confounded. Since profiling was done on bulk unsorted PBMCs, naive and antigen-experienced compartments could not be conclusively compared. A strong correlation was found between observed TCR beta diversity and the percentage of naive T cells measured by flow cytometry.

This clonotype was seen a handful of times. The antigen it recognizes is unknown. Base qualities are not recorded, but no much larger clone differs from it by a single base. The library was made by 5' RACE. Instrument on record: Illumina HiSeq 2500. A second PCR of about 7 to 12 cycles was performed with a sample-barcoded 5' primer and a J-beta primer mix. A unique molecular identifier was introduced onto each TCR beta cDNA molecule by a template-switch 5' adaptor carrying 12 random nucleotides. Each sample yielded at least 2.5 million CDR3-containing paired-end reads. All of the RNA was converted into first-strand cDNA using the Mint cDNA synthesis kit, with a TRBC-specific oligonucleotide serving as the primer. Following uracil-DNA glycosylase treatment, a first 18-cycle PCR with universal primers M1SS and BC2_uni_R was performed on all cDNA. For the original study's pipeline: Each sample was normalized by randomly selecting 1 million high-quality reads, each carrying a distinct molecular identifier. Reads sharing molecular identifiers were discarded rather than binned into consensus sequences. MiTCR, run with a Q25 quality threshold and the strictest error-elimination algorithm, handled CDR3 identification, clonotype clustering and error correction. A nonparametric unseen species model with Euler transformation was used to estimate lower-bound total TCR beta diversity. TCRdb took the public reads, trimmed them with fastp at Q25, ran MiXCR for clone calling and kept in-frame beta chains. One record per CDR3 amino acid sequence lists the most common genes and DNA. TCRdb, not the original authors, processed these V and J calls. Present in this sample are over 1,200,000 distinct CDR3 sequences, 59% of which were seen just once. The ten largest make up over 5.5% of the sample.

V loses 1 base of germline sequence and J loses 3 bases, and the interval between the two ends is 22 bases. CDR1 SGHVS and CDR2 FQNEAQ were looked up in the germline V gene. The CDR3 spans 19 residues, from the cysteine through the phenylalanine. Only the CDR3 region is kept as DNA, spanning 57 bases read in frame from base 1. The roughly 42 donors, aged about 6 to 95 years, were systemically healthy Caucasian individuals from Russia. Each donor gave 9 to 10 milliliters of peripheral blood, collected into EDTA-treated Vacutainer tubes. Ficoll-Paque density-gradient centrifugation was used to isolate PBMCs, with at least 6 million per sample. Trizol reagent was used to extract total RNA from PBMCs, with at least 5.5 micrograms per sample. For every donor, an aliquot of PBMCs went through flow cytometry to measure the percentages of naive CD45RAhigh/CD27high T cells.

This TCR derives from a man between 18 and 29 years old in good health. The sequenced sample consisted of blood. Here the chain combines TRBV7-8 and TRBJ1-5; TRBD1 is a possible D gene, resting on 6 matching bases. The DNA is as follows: TGTGCCAGCAGCTTAGGGCCTTTTACCGGGACACCACCCAATCAGCCCCAGCATTTT. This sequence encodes CASSLGPFTGTPPNQPQHF.